A single count supports the clone carrying this T cell receptor beta chain. Using immunoSEQ multiplex PCR, the repertoire was profiled, and TCRdb retains in-frame clones only, with some absent. The profile shows fewer than 70,000 clones, 85% to 90% of them singletons. These data belong to a study of OX40 agonist ivuxolimab in advanced cancers. The wider study: Intravenous ivuxolimab was administered to patients every 2 weeks at 0.01 to 10 mg/kg.

CDR3 length: 15 residues. V was pared by 5 bases and J by 12 bases, with 12 bases of the junction left unmatched. Germline V gene data show CDR1 as SQVTM and CDR2 as ANQGSEA. This clonotype originated in an adult with an advanced solid tumor such as melanoma, head and neck, liver or kidney cancer. The sample in question was CD4+ or CD8+ T cells sorted from blood, obtained in a trial of the OX40 agonist ivuxolimab. The V and J genes are TRBV29-1 and TRBJ2-1; 14 bases are a match to TRBD2. CDR3 loop: CSVSGLAGGTDGQFF. The DNA of the CDR3 is TGCAGCGTTTCAGGACTAGCGGGAGGTACTGATGGGCAGTTCTTC.